These 14 T cell receptor beta chains share one sample of origin, sequenced in a study of blood T cell repertoires in COVID-19. Clones were read by immunoSEQ multiplex PCR, and TCRdb kept only the in-frame ones, dropping some. The sample carries some 170,000 clones, roughly nine tenths recorded once. What was sequenced was peripheral blood. The receptor source for this set is a man aged 60 to 75 with active or convalescent COVID-19.

V and J are TRBV19 and TRBJ1-2, with D maybe TRBD1 (5 bases). This CDR3 has 9 amino acids. Germline V gene lookup returns CDR1 LNHDA and CDR2 SQIVND (reference sequence). V gave up 7 bases and J gave up 10 bases, with 7 bases separating them. As DNA, the CDR3 is TGTGCCAGTATAGGGGACTACACCTTC. It codes for CASIGDYTF.

This clone was observed once. The J gene is TRBJ1-5, the V gene TRBV18, with 7 bases matching TRBD1. This CDR3 spans 14 amino acids. After removal of 5 bases from V and 5 bases from J, the junction contained 6 bases not matched to a gene. Per the germline V gene, CDR1 is KGHSH and CDR2 is LQKENI. CDR3 region: CASSATGPDQPQHF. The CDR3 region has the DNA TGTGCCAGCTCAGCGACAGGGCCGGATCAGCCCCAGCATTTT.

This clone was counted once. The chain recombines TRBV19 with TRBJ1-2; D possibly corresponds to TRBD1 (6 bases). CDR1 is LNHDA and CDR2 is SQIVND in the germline V gene (reference sequence). V was clipped by 5 bases and J by 1 base, with 8 bases between them. The CDR3 consists of 13 residues. The CDR3 reads CASSVQGNYGYTF. The CDR3 region has the DNA TGTGCCAGTAGTGTACAGGGTAACTATGGCTACACCTTC.

The chain uses TRBV5-1 and TRBJ1-3; 10 bases map to TRBD1. The germline V gene has CDR1 SGHRS and CDR2 YFSETQ. The CDR3 is made up of 14 amino acids. Trimming at V came to 4 bases and at J to 7 bases, leaving 5 bases not matched to a gene. CDR3 sequence reads: CASSPEGQGNTIYF. Here the CDR3 DNA reads TGCGCCAGCAGCCCGGAGGGACAGGGGAACACCATATATTTT.

The chain carries TRBV7-9 and TRBJ2-6; D uncertain. Germline CDR1 and CDR2: SEHNR and FQNEAQ (reference sequence). The V end lost 1 base, the J end lost 0 bases, and 13 bases lay between the germline ends. The CDR3 is 18 amino acids. CDR3 bases: TGTGCCAGCAGCTTAGTCGGCCGACGGAGCTCTGGGGCCAACGTCCTGACTTTC. Residues: CASSLVGRRSSGANVLTF.

The V gene is TRBV19, the J gene TRBJ1-1; 8 bases align to TRBD1. CDR1 is LNHDA, CDR2 SQIVND, per germline (reference sequence). Trimming at V came to 7 bases and at J to 2 bases, leaving 6 bases not matched to a gene. This CDR3 has 14 amino acids. The CDR3 bases are TGTGCCAGTACTGACAGGGGCGGTAACACTGAAGCTTTCTTT. This codes for CASTDRGGNTEAFF.

The rearrangement uses TRBV11-2 and TRBJ2-3; D might be TRBD2 (6 bases). V dropped 1 base and J dropped 2 bases, with 10 bases sitting between them. The CDR3 runs 15 residues. CDR1 and CDR2 (germline): SGHAT, FQNNGV. The CDR3 DNA is TGTGCCAGCAGCTTAGTACTAGCCCCCACAGATACGCAGTATTTT. Translation: CASSLVLAPTDTQYF.

The chain carries TRBV3-1 (or the pseudogene TRBV3-2) and TRBJ1-2, with 10 bases lining up with TRBD1. CDR3 size: 18 residues. With 3 bases clipped from V and 4 bases from J, the junction kept 14 bases outside the gene matches. Germline V gives CDR1 LGHDT, CDR2 YNNKEL (reference sequence). The CDR3 DNA is TGTGCCAGCAGCCATGAGGGGAGGGACAGGGGCGTTCTCTATGGCTACACCTTC. This encodes CASSHEGRDRGVLYGYTF.

This chain joins TRBV3-1 (or the pseudogene TRBV3-2) and TRBJ2-7; possible D gene TRBD2, 5 bases. Germline V CDR1 and CDR2: LGHDT, YNNKEL (reference sequence). The CDR3 runs to 14 residues. Trimming left V 0 bases short and J 0 bases short, with 6 bases between. The CDR3 region is CASSQEEVSYEQYF. CDR3 nucleotides: TGTGCCAGCAGCCAAGAGGAGGTCTCCTACGAGCAGTACTTC.

This sequence joins TRBV4-1 and TRBJ1-1, with D hard to call. Looked up from germline, CDR1 is MGHRA and CDR2 is YSYEKL. V lost 1 base, J lost 1 base, and 10 bases lay in between. This CDR3 contains 15 residues. CDR3 protein: CASSQVPGSNTEAFF. The CDR3 bases are TGCGCCAGCAGCCAAGTTCCGGGATCGAACACTGAAGCTTTCTTT.

This chain connects TRBV6-1 to TRBJ1-5; possible D gene TRBD1, 5 bases. V was trimmed by 2 bases and J by 0 bases, leaving 8 bases between them. The CDR3 length is 15 residues. In germline, CDR1 is MNHNS, CDR2 SASEGT. CDR3 nucleotide sequence: TGTGCCAGCAGTGAAACAGGTTATAGCAATCAGCCCCAGCATTTT. This sequence encodes CASSETGYSNQPQHF.

J is TRBJ2-7 and V is TRBV5-1; 7 bases agree with TRBD2. CDR1 and CDR2 from the germline V gene are SGHRS and YFSETQ. The J segment lost 5 bases and the V segment lost 2 bases, leaving 13 bases of the junction unmatched. The CDR3 consists of 16 residues. The CDR3 region is CASSFLAGVTMHEQYF. CDR3 nucleotides: TGCGCCAGCAGCTTCTTAGCGGGTGTGACTATGCACGAGCAGTACTTC.

The gene calls are TRBV5-6 and TRBJ2-7; D possibly corresponds to TRBD2 (7 bases). The CDR3 totals 15 residues. With 0 bases removed from V and 4 bases from J, the gap between germline ends came to 14 bases. The V gene's germline CDR1 is SGHDT and CDR2 YYEEEE. The chain's CDR3 is CASSLGYGGRYEQYF. In DNA, the CDR3 is TGTGCCAGCAGCTTGGGTTACGGGGGGCGGTACGAGCAGTACTTC.

The chain has TRBV6-5 and TRBJ1-1; 9 nucleotides agree with TRBD1. The ends lost 7 bases at V and 1 base at J; junction bases unmatched: 7. From germline, CDR1 is MNHEY and CDR2 SVGAGI. The CDR3 spans 15 residues. The CDR3 spells CASIWTGEGNTEAFF. The CDR3 DNA reads TGTGCCAGCATTTGGACAGGGGAGGGGAACACTGAAGCTTTCTTT.